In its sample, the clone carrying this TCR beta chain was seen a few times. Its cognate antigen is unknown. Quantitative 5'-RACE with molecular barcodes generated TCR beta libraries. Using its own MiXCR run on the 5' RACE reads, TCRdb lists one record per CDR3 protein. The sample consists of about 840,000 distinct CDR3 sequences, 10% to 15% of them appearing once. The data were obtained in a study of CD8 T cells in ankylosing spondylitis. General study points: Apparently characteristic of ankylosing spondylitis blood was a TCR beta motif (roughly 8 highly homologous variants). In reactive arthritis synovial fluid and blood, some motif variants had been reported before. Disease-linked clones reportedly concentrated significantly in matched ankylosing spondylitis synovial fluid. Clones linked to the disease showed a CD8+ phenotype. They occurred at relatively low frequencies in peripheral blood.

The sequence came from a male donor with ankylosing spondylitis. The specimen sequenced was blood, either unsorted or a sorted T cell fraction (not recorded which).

The chain's CDR3 is CSAPGLGTGDQPQHF. The DNA of the CDR3 is TGCAGTGCCCCGGGTTTGGGGACAGGAGATCAGCCCCAGCATTTT. The V call is TRBV20-1, the J call TRBJ1-5; 8 bases align to TRBD1. Trimming cost V 6 bases and J 5 bases; bases outside gene matches: 12. The CDR3 is 15 amino acids. Germline CDR1 is DFQATT and CDR2 is SNEGSKA (reference sequence).